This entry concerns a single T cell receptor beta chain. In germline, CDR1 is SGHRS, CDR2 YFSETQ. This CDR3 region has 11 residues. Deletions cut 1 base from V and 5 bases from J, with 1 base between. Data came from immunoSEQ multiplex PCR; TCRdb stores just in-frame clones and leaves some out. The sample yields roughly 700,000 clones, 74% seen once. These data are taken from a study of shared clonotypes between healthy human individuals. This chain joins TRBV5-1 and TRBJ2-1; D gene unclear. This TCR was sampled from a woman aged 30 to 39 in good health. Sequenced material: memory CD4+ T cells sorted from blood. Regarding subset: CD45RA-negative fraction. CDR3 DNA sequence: TGCGCCAGCAGCTTGAACAATGAGCAGTTCTTC. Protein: CASSLNNEQFF.